The rows below give T cell receptor beta chains drawn from one sample of a study of blood T cell repertoires in COVID-19. The data were produced by immunoSEQ multiplex PCR, yet TCRdb's version contains in-frame clones alone and is incomplete. This table has 300,000 to 400,000 clones, about nine tenths appearing once. Sequencing used PBMCs or T cells enriched from blood (not recorded which). The receptor source for this set is a man in his sixties who had recovered from COVID-19. Each CDR3 is given with its conserved first and last residue. Fields, in order: J gene, clone size, D gene, V gene, CDR3 DNA, CDR3 protein. A D gene is named only where the DNA matches it firmly. For some rows the clone size is stated as once, few or many, or as a class when expanded; others skip it.

>TRBJ1-6|NA|NA|TRBV27
TGTGCCAGCAGTCCCATTGGATTCCTAGGCCTCCACTTT
CASSPIGFLGLHF
>TRBJ2-1|NA|NA|TRBV7-9
TGTGCCAGCAGCTTAAGGCCCTCTAGGTATGAGCAGTTCTTC
CASSLRPSRYEQFF
>TRBJ1-1|NA|TRBD1|TRBV6-5
TGTGCCAGCAGTTACGTGAGGGGGCGAGGCACTGAAGCTTTCTTT
CASSYVRGRGTEAFF
>TRBJ1-2|NA|NA|TRBV7-2
TGTGCCAGCAGCTTAGGACGGAGAGCTAACTATGGCTACACCTTC
CASSLGRRANYGYTF
>TRBJ2-7|few|NA|TRBV7-9
TGTGCCAGCAGCCCGAGCACCAGGGGGGTAGGGCAGTACTTC
CASSPSTRGVGQYF
>TRBJ2-1|NA|TRBD1|TRBV5-1
TGCGCCAGCAGCTTCAGACAGGGTTTAATTAATGAGCAGTTCTTC
CASSFRQGLINEQFF
>TRBJ1-3|few|TRBD1|TRBV7-9
TGTGCCAGCAGCTTGACAGGGTCCGGAAACACCATATATTTT
CASSLTGSGNTIYF
>TRBJ1-3|NA|NA|TRBV5-1
TGCGCCAGCAGCTTGGAGCTCTCTGGAAACACCATATATTTT
CASSLELSGNTIYF
>TRBJ1-5|NA|NA|TRBV5-4
TGTGCCAGCAGCTTGGGAGGGGGTGCGGCGAATAGCAATCAGCCCCAGCATTTT
CASSLGGGAANSNQPQHF
>TRBJ2-1|NA|TRBD1|TRBV4-1
TGCGCCAGCAGCCGATCCGGGACAGGGGGCTTCAATGAGCAGTTCTTC
CASSRSGTGGFNEQFF
>TRBJ1-2|NA|TRBD1|TRBV5-4
TGTGCCAGCAGCGACAGGGGAAACTATGGCTACACCTTC
CASSDRGNYGYTF
>TRBJ1-1|once|NA|TRBV5-5
TGTGCCAGCAGCTTGATCACAGCGAACACTGAAGCTTTCTTT
CASSLITANTEAFF
>TRBJ1-2|NA|NA|TRBV11-2
TGTGCCAGCAGCGATCAAATAAGGGGTTCCTATGGCTACACCTTC
CASSDQIRGSYGYTF
>TRBJ1-4|NA|NA|TRBV19
TGTGCCAGCCAGGGAACAGCAGGAGAAAAACTGTTTTTT
CASQGTAGEKLFF
>TRBJ1-4|NA|NA|TRBV30
TGTGCCTGGAGTGACATCGGGAGGAATAATGAAAAACTGTTTTTT
CAWSDIGRNNEKLFF
>TRBJ1-1|NA|NA|TRBV4-3
TGCGCCAGCAGCCAAGATGTGGGGAGGGTAAACACTGAAGCTTTCTTT
CASSQDVGRVNTEAFF
>TRBJ1-5|NA|NA|TRBV3-1/TRBV3-2
TGTGCCAGCAGCCAAGTTCCTGGCAATCAGCCCCAGCATTTT
CASSQVPGNQPQHF
>TRBJ2-6|NA|TRBD1|TRBV30
TGTGCCTGGAATCCGGGACAGCTCTCTGGGGCCAACGTCCTGACTTTC
CAWNPGQLSGANVLTF
>TRBJ1-2|NA|NA|TRBV5-5
TGTGCCAGCAGCTTGGCTGGCACTAACTATGGCTACACCTTC
CASSLAGTNYGYTF
>TRBJ2-2|NA|TRBD2|TRBV9
TGTGCCAGCAGCGCAAGGACTAGCGGTAACACCGGGGAGCTGTTTTTT
CASSARTSGNTGELFF
>TRBJ2-5|NA|NA|TRBV7-8
TGTGCCAGCAGCTTGGCCCCTGGGGCCTGGGAGACCCAGTACTTC
CASSLAPGAWETQYF
>TRBJ1-1|NA|TRBD1|TRBV5-1
TGCGCCAGCAGCTATACAGGGGGGCGCCAGAACACTGAAGCTTTCTTT
CASSYTGGRQNTEAFF
>TRBJ2-7|NA|NA|TRBV6-5
TGTGCCAGCGGGGTACAGGGAAATTGGGCCTACGAGCAGTACTTC
CASGVQGNWAYEQYF